This T cell receptor beta chain was retrieved from a study of long-term antiretroviral therapy in people with HIV. Trimming left V 4 bases short and J 0 bases short, with 21 bases between. This CDR3 contains 18 residues. The germline V gene encodes CDR1 SGHDT and CDR2 YYEEEE. Overall study findings and caveats: Transplant-donor-level diversity was not reached after ART, though diversity increased.

About this clone: Its antigen is undetermined.

Sequencing used immunoSEQ v3.0 at survey level. Only in-frame clones appear in the TCRdb table, and some are missing; sequencing was by immunoSEQ multiplex PCR. This table holds about 9,200 clones, around 70% found once. The source of this sequence is a man in his forties with HIV. The sequenced sample was unsorted PBMCs, obtained 1.8 years before starting antiretroviral therapy. The chain uses TRBV5-6 and TRBJ2-3; D is perhaps TRBD1 (6 bases). Written as DNA, the CDR3 is TGTGCCAGCAGCGTTAGACAGGCACCCGGGCTAAGCACAGATACGCAGTATTTT. This sequence encodes CASSVRQAPGLSTDTQYF.